Listed below are T cell receptor beta chains from one sample, sequenced in a study of T cell responses to AZD1222 COVID-19 vaccine. The data were produced by immunoSEQ multiplex PCR, yet TCRdb's version contains in-frame clones alone and is incomplete. The sample lists 95,000 to 150,000 clones, about 90% occurring once. The sample was peripheral blood, taken on day 0 of AZD1222 vaccination. All receptors derive from an adult in good health. The CDR3 runs from the conserved cysteine through the conserved F or W. The order of the fields is D gene, clone size, J gene, V gene, CDR3 protein, CDR3 DNA. The D gene is left open where the match is weak. Size tells how often a clone was seen (once, few, many) or the class of an expanded clone, and some rows leave it out.

D gene: -
clone size: -
J gene: TRBJ2-2
V gene: TRBV6-5
CDR3 protein: CASTRGYGGELFF
CDR3 DNA: TGTGCCAGCACTAGGGGGTATGGCGGGGAGCTGTTTTTT

D gene: -
clone size: few
J gene: TRBJ1-6
V gene: TRBV19
CDR3 protein: CASSPDSSNSPLHF
CDR3 DNA: TGTGCCAGTAGTCCGGACAGTTCTAATTCACCCCTCCACTTT

D gene: -
clone size: -
J gene: TRBJ2-1
V gene: TRBV7-9
CDR3 protein: CASSLVETYNEQFF
CDR3 DNA: TGTGCCAGCAGCTTAGTAGAGACGTACAATGAGCAGTTCTTC

D gene: TRBD2
clone size: -
J gene: TRBJ2-1
V gene: TRBV18
CDR3 protein: CASSPGTTTYNEQFF
CDR3 DNA: TGTGCCAGCTCACCAGGGACTACAACCTACAATGAGCAGTTCTTC

D gene: -
clone size: once
J gene: TRBJ1-1
V gene: TRBV11-1
CDR3 protein: CASSLDLMNTEAFF
CDR3 DNA: TGTGCCAGCAGCCTGGACCTAATGAACACTGAAGCTTTCTTT

D gene: -
clone size: -
J gene: TRBJ2-2
V gene: TRBV24-1
CDR3 protein: CATSSNLGTGELFF
CDR3 DNA: TGTGCCACCAGTAGCAATCTGGGCACCGGGGAGCTGTTTTTT

D gene: TRBD1
clone size: -
J gene: TRBJ1-4
V gene: TRBV9
CDR3 protein: CASSIRQGGKLFF
CDR3 DNA: TGTGCCAGCAGCATCCGACAGGGTGGTAAACTGTTTTTT

D gene: -
clone size: -
J gene: TRBJ1-1
V gene: TRBV2
CDR3 protein: CASSEDRQILEAFF
CDR3 DNA: TGTGCCAGCAGTGAAGACAGACAGATTCTTGAAGCTTTCTTT

D gene: TRBD2
clone size: -
J gene: TRBJ2-5
V gene: TRBV9
CDR3 protein: CASSVGGSGGAEAETQYF
CDR3 DNA: TGTGCCAGCAGCGTAGGAGGTAGCGGGGGGGCCGAGGCTGAGACCCAGTACTTC

D gene: TRBD1
clone size: -
J gene: TRBJ1-3
V gene: TRBV19
CDR3 protein: CASSMEGGATGNTIYF
CDR3 DNA: TGTGCCAGTAGTATGGAAGGGGGCGCGACTGGAAACACCATATATTTT